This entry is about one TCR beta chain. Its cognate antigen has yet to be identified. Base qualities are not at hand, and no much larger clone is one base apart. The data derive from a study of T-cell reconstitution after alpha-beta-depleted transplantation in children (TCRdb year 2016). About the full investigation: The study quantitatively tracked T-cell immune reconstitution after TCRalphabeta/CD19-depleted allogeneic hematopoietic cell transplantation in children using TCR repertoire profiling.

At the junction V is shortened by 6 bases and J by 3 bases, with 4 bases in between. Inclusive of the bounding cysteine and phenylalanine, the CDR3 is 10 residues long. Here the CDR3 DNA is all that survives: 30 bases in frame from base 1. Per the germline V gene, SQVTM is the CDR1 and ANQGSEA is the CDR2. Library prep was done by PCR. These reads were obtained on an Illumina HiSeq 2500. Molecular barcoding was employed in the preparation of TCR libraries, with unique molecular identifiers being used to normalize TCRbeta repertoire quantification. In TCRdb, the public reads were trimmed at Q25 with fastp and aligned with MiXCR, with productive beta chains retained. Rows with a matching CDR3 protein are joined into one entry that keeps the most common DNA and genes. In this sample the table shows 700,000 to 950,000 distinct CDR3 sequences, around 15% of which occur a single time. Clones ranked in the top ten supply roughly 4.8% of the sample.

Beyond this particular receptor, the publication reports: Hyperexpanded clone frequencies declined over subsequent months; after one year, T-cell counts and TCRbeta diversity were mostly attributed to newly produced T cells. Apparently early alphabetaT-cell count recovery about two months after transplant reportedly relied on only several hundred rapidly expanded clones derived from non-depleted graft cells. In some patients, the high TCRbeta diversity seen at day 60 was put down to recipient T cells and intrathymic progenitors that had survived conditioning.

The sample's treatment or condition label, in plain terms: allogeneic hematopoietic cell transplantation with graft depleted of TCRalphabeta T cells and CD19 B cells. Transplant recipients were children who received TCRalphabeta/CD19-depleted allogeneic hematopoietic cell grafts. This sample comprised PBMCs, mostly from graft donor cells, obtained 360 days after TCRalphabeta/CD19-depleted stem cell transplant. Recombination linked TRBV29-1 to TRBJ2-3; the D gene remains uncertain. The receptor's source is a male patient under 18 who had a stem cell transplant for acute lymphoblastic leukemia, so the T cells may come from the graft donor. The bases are TGCAGCGTGGAAACAGATACGCAGTATTTT. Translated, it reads CSVETDTQYF.